The subject of this entry is one TCR beta chain. No antigen is known for it. Base qualities are not recorded, but no much larger clone differs from it by a single base. The CDR3 regions of human TCRbeta chains were analyzed by immunosequencing. As for the authors' bioinformatics: Repertoire TCRs were checked for matches against a reference library of SARS-CoV-2-specific TCRs that had been generated using the MIRA antigen-specificity platform. Breadth was defined as the fraction of unique TCRs that were SARS-CoV-2-associated. Depth was defined as the fraction of total T cells that were SARS-CoV-2-associated. Using the MIRA data, each spike-specific TCR was mapped to the spike region that the TCR reacts to and placed in a CD4 or CD8 class. Log10-transformed breadth and depth values were compared by one-way ANOVA with Sidak's multiple comparisons tests. Here the immuneACCESS table is served through TCRdb, limited to in-frame sequences with V and J called. Missing clones are a known gap in these copies; in checked studies unresolved V genes cover under half, and the rest lacks a known reason. The V and J calls and clone size come from that table; D and trimming were worked out from the DNA. This sample is represented by 95,000 to 150,000 clones; about 89% of them were singletons. The ten top clones hold 25% to 30% of the sample.

This entry belongs to a study of T cell responses to AZD1222 COVID-19 vaccine (dated by TCRdb to the early 2020s). Some background on the complete study: AZD1222 recipients given second doses at about 4 weeks or at about 12 weeks were pooled, since spike-specific TCR depth and breadth were not found to differ between the two schedules. Trial participants were enrolled into age subgroups of 18-55, 56-69 and 70-plus years, which contained about 160, 30 and 59 TCR-sequenced participants, respectively. TCR sequencing was performed for about 250 trial participants, of whom roughly 200 were given two doses of AZD1222 and some 26 were given two doses of MenACWY control vaccine. Study-wide findings and limitations: Participants were mostly white British, with more females than males. The authors suggested clonal diversity may have been underestimated. Conclusions about previously exposed vaccinees were limited because only 6 or 7 AZD1222 recipients were SARS-CoV-2 seropositive at baseline. The vaccine-associated CD4 TCRs covered the entire spike protein, and the dominant responses fell in regions 160-218 and 743-854. Nearly half of unique spike-specific TCRs reportedly recognized epitopes outside regions mutated in the B.1.351 and B.1.1.7 variants. Because no samples from the day 14 peak response were available, repertoires could be characterized only after the peak T cell response. A significant rise in spike-specific TCR breadth and depth was observed after two AZD1222 doses relative to day 0 and relative to MenACWY recipients. The 56-69-year group was small, and its depth increase did not reach significance, likely because of low power.

Trimming costs V 4 bases and J 0 bases, and their ends lie 10 bases apart. From its cysteine to its phenylalanine, the CDR3 spans 14 amino acids. Solely the CDR3 DNA is kept, with 42 bases framed from the first base. CDR1 and CDR2 (SGHTA, FQGNSA) derive from the germline V gene. What the time point label conveys for this sample: baseline before first vaccination. Samples from vaccinated people were obtained from the UK trials COV001 and COV002, which included a single-blind randomized controlled phase 2/3 trial of AZD1222 (ChAdOx1 nCoV-19) in healthy adults. Trial participant PBMC samples were collected at day 0 and day 28 after the second dose for TCRbeta chain sequencing.

The TCR comes from an adult in good health. This sequence uses TRBV7-2 and TRBJ2-7, with no reliable assignment of the D segment. The starting material was peripheral blood, obtained on day 0 of AZD1222 vaccination. The CDR3: CASSWATSSYEQYF. The sequenced DNA is TGTGCCAGCAGCTGGGCGACGAGCTCCTACGAGCAGTACTTC. The full variable domain, completed from the reference TRBV7-2 and TRBJ2-7 proteins outside the CDR3, reads GAGVSQSPSNKVTEKGKDVELRCDPISGHTALYWYRQSLGQGLEFLIYFQGNSAPDKSGLPSDRFSAERTGGSVSTLTIQRTQQEDSAVYLCASSWATSSYEQYFGPGTRLTVT.